The rows below give T cell receptor beta chains drawn from one sample of a study of CD8+ T cells in alopecia areata. TCRdb's table, derived via immunoSEQ multiplex PCR, lists solely in-frame clones and lacks some. The sample yields hundreds of thousands of clones, 57% seen once. The source material was CD4+ T cells sorted from blood, sampled at week 0. The source of these receptors is a human donor with alopecia areata. The CDR3 runs from the conserved cysteine through the conserved F or W. A D gene is named only where the DNA matches it firmly. Size values are once, few and many counts, or a class for expanded clones, and some rows have none.

>once|TRBV4-1|TRBJ2-1|TRBD2
CASSRDYGVEQFF
TGCGCCAGCAGCCGGGACTACGGCGTCGAGCAGTTCTTC
>.|TRBV30|TRBJ2-4|TRBD1
CACGDRVKDIQYF
TGTGCCTGCGGGGACAGGGTCAAGGACATTCAGTACTTC
>.|TRBV19|TRBJ2-7|TRBD1
CASLGTGTRGEQYF
TGTGCCAGCCTCGGGACAGGTACGCGAGGCGAGCAGTACTTC
>.|TRBV30|TRBJ1-3|.
CAWSVQGGNTIYF
TGTGCCTGGAGTGTACAAGGCGGAAACACCATATATTTT
>many|TRBV19|TRBJ1-2|TRBD1
CASVHLGSTGDGYTF
TGTGCCAGTGTCCATTTGGGGAGCACAGGGGATGGCTACACCTTC
>.|TRBV29-1|TRBJ1-6|.
CSVALLGQSNSPLHF
TGCAGCGTTGCCCTCCTAGGACAGTCAAATTCACCCCTCCACTTT
>few|TRBV9|TRBJ2-6|.
CASSVVGANVLTF
TGTGCCAGCAGCGTAGTTGGGGCCAACGTCCTGACTTTC
>many|TRBV7-9|TRBJ2-1|.
CASSSHRVDEQFF
TGTGCCAGCAGCTCCCACAGGGTAGATGAGCAGTTCTTC
>.|TRBV6-5|TRBJ1-2|.
CASSTRDIGPGYTF
TGTGCCAGCAGTACACGGGACATAGGTCCGGGCTACACCTTC
>.|TRBV2|TRBJ2-1|.
CASRGNLAISSYNEQFF
TGTGCCAGCAGGGGGAACCTAGCGATCAGCTCCTACAATGAGCAGTTCTTC
>.|TRBV29-1|TRBJ1-2|.
CSVDWGNPYGYTF
TGCAGCGTTGATTGGGGGAACCCCTATGGCTACACCTTC
>.|TRBV4-2|TRBJ2-3|TRBD2
CASSLRGRGEEDTQYF
TGTGCCAGCAGCCTCCGAGGGCGGGGGGAGGAGGATACGCAGTATTTT
>.|TRBV4-1|TRBJ2-5|TRBD2
CASSQLNGRAGETQYF
TGCGCCAGCAGCCAATTAAACGGGAGGGCCGGGGAGACCCAGTACTTC
>medium-sized|TRBV7-7|TRBJ2-1|TRBD2
CASSLVGGRAPFEQFF
TGTGCTAGCAGCTTAGTCGGCGGGAGGGCCCCATTTGAGCAGTTCTTC
>.|TRBV30|TRBJ2-7|.
CAWSGRSPTYEQYF
TGTGCCTGGAGTGGTAGGAGCCCCACCTACGAGCAGTACTTC
>.|TRBV14|TRBJ1-6|.
CASSQERVSPLHF
TGTGCCAGCAGCCAAGAACGGGTTTCACCCCTCCACTTT
>.|TRBV4-2|TRBJ2-4|TRBD2
CASSQETGGPPKNIQYF
TGTGCCAGCAGCCAAGAGACGGGAGGGCCCCCCAAAAACATTCAGTACTTC
>.|TRBV14|TRBJ2-3|.
CASSQEGSPLSTDTQYF
TGTGCCAGCAGCCAAGAGGGCAGCCCTCTTAGCACAGATACGCAGTATTTT
>.|TRBV5-1|TRBJ1-1|.
CASSIQKNTEAFF
TGCGCCAGCAGTATCCAGAAGAACACTGAAGCTTTCTTT
>.|TRBV27|TRBJ2-1|.
CASSSPGAGSYNEQFF
TGTGCCAGCAGTTCCCCCGGGGCGGGATCCTACAATGAGCAGTTCTTC
>.|TRBV10-3|TRBJ2-5|TRBD1
CAISEWKGTGPETQYF
TGTGCCATCAGTGAGTGGAAAGGGACAGGCCCAGAGACCCAGTACTTC
>.|TRBV6-1|TRBJ1-1|.
CASRATVNTEAFF
TGTGCCAGCAGAGCGACCGTGAACACTGAAGCTTTCTTT
>.|TRBV2|TRBJ2-2|TRBD1
CASRASGGSGELFF
TGTGCCAGCAGGGCTTCAGGGGGCTCCGGGGAGCTGTTTTTT
>.|TRBV30|TRBJ2-6|.
CAWSEWSSGANVLTF
TGTGCCTGGAGTGAATGGAGCTCTGGGGCCAACGTCCTGACTTTC
>few|TRBV30|TRBJ2-6|.
CAWKEAGQPGSGANVLTF
TGTGCCTGGAAGGAAGCAGGACAGCCGGGCTCTGGGGCCAACGTCCTGACTTTC
>.|TRBV18|TRBJ1-2|TRBD1
CASSPPTGKGYTF
TGTGCCAGCTCACCACCGACAGGGAAAGGCTACACCTTC
>few|TRBV19|TRBJ1-5|.
CASSIRGAGSHQPQHF
TGTGCCAGTAGTATTCGAGGAGCAGGGTCTCATCAGCCCCAGCATTTT
>few|TRBV9|TRBJ1-4|.
CASSVAVGTGNEKLFF
TGTGCCAGCAGCGTAGCGGTTGGGACGGGAAATGAAAAACTGTTTTTT
>.|TRBV29-1|TRBJ2-1|.
CSVVQGSNEQFF
TGCAGCGTTGTGCAGGGTAGCAATGAGCAGTTCTTC
>few|TRBV27|TRBJ2-7|TRBD2
CASSVHPSGGVEYF
TGTGCCAGCAGTGTGCACCCTAGCGGAGGTGTAGAGTACTTC
>few|TRBV28|TRBJ1-3|.
CASTQWTDGNTIYF
TGTGCCAGCACCCAATGGACAGATGGAAACACCATATATTTT
>few|TRBV6-1|TRBJ2-7|TRBD2
CASSNGLASRYEQYF
TGTGCCAGCAGTAACGGACTAGCGAGCCGCTACGAGCAGTACTTC
>few|TRBV15|TRBJ2-7|.
CATSRDNGGAYEQYF
TGTGCCACCAGCAGAGATAACGGGGGAGCCTACGAGCAGTACTTC
>.|TRBV7-9|TRBJ1-2|.
CASSLAHRHGYTF
TGTGCCAGCAGCTTAGCTCATAGGCATGGCTACACCTTC
>.|TRBV7-9|TRBJ1-1|.
CASSLKTEAFF
TGTGCCAGCAGTCTGAAAACTGAAGCTTTCTTT
>.|TRBV5-1|TRBJ2-7|TRBD1
CASSGTADYEQYF
TGCGCCAGCAGCGGGACAGCCGACTACGAGCAGTACTTC
>.|TRBV9|TRBJ1-6|.
CASSTNDRTNSPLHF
TGTGCCAGCAGCACAAACGACAGGACGAATTCACCCCTCCACTTT
>few|TRBV29-1|TRBJ1-1|TRBD1
CSVRGTGRTLVAFF
TGCAGCGTCCGAGGGACAGGCCGGACTTTGGTAGCTTTCTTT
>.|TRBV4-2|TRBJ2-3|TRBD2
CASSQVRRGRTPDTQYF
TGTGCCAGCAGCCAAGTCCGTCGCGGGAGAACCCCAGATACGCAGTATTTT
>.|TRBV7-3|TRBJ1-2|.
CASSTRDMEGYTF
TGTGCCAGCAGCACCCGGGACATGGAAGGCTACACCTTC
>few|TRBV30|TRBJ2-7|.
CAWRSRAGSYEQYF
TGTGCCTGGAGAAGTCGAGCAGGTTCCTACGAGCAGTACTTC
>.|TRBV5-1|TRBJ2-3|TRBD2
CASSRSGRVPDTQYF
TGCGCCAGCAGCCGTAGCGGGAGGGTCCCAGATACGCAGTATTTT
>.|TRBV5-1|TRBJ2-3|.
CASSLGTAGDTQYF
TGCGCCAGCAGCTTGGGGACAGCTGGGGATACGCAGTATTTT
>.|TRBV4-2|TRBJ1-5|.
CASSQGWQDDQPQHF
TGTGCCAGCAGCCAAGGTTGGCAGGACGATCAGCCCCAGCATTTT
>.|TRBV6-5|TRBJ2-3|.
CASRRDSTDTQYF
TGTGCCTCCAGGAGGGATAGCACAGATACGCAGTATTTT
>.|TRBV5-4|TRBJ1-1|.
CASSLGGTNTEAFF
TGTGCCAGCAGCTTGGGCGGCACGAACACTGAAGCTTTCTTT
>.|TRBV5-1|TRBJ2-5|.
CASSLPGKETQYF
TGCGCCAGCAGCTTGCCGGGAAAGGAGACCCAGTACTTC
>.|TRBV19|TRBJ1-6|.
CASSIVKSSYNSPLHF
TGTGCCAGTAGTATAGTTAAAAGCTCCTATAATTCACCCCTCCACTTT
>few|TRBV7-2|TRBJ1-3|.
CASSPGQRTAGNTIYF
TGTGCCAGCAGCCCCGGACAGAGGACGGCTGGAAACACCATATATTTT
>.|TRBV29-1|TRBJ2-2|.
CSVRIWAGLGGELFF
TGCAGCGTTCGAATTTGGGCAGGGCTTGGCGGGGAGCTGTTTTTT
>many|TRBV5-1|TRBJ1-2|.
CASSLDAGFYGYTF
TGCGCCAGCAGCTTGGATGCAGGGTTCTATGGCTACACCTTC
>.|TRBV5-1|TRBJ2-1|.
CASEQGTDNEQFF
TGCGCCAGTGAACAGGGGACTGACAATGAGCAGTTCTTC
>.|TRBV19|TRBJ1-3|.
CASSIGGNTIYF
TGTGCCAGTAGTATAGGGGGAAACACCATATATTTT
>.|TRBV7-9|TRBJ2-7|.
CASSFDSYEQYF
TGTGCCAGCAGCTTCGACAGCTACGAGCAGTACTTC